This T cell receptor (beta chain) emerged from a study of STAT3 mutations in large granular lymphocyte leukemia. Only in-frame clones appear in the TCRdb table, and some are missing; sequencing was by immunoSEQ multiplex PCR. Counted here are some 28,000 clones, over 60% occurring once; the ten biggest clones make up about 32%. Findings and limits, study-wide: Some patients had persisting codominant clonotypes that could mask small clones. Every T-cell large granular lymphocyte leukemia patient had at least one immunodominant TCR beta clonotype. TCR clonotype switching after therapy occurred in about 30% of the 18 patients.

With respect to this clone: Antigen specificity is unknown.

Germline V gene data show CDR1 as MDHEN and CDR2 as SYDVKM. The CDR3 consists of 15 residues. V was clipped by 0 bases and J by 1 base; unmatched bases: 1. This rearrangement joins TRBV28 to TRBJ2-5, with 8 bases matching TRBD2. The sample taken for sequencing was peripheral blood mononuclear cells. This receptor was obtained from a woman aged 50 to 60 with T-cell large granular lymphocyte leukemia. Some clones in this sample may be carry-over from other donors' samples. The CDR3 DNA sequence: TGTGCCAGCAGTTTATGGAGCGGGGGCCAAGAGACCCAGTACTTC. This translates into CASSLWSGGQETQYF.